This passage covers 7 T cell receptor beta chains from one sample sequenced in a study of blood T cell repertoires in COVID-19 (TCRdb year 2020). The library was generated by the immunoSEQ multiplex PCR assay. This is the immuneACCESS table as TCRdb keeps it, with only in-frame sequences that have V and J called. A part of the clones is gone; compared with another copy, unresolved V genes explain less than half, and the rest is unexplained. The sample table holds 55,000 to 80,000 clones, of which about 86% were seen once. The ten largest clones represent around 5% of the sample. The specimen was peripheral blood. The receptors derive from a man aged 50-59 years with active COVID-19.

V usage is TRBV5-1 and J usage is TRBJ2-7; 9 nucleotides match TRBD1. This CDR3 has 13 amino acids. Trimming at V came to 8 bases and at J to 3 bases, leaving 6 bases not matched to a gene. The germline CDR1 and CDR2 sequences are SGHRS and YFSETQ. CDR3 coding DNA: TGCGCCAGTACCCGACAGGGGGGCTACGAGCAGTACTTC. It encodes CASTRQGGYEQYF.

The rearrangement joins TRBV5-1 to TRBJ2-6, with 10 positions matching TRBD1. Germline CDR1 reads SGHRS; CDR2 reads YFSETQ. Trimming at V came to 4 bases and at J to 2 bases, leaving 9 bases not matched to a gene. The CDR3 spans 18 residues. The CDR3 loop is CASSPGGQGIPGANVLTF. In nucleotides, the CDR3 is TGCGCCAGCAGCCCCGGGGGACAGGGGATCCCTGGGGCCAACGTCCTGACTTTC.

This clone has only one observation. V gene TRBV6-5 combines with J gene TRBJ1-2; no clear D. CDR3 size: 14 residues. Trimming took off 0 bases at V and 3 bases at J, with 8 bases between the two ends. Germline CDR1 reads MNHEY; CDR2 reads SVGAGI. The CDR3 spells CASSYSNGDYGYTF. In nucleotides, the CDR3 is TGTGCCAGCAGTTACTCGAACGGGGACTATGGCTACACCTTC.

J is TRBJ2-3 and V is TRBV9; 9 nucleotides match TRBD2. The CDR3 has 15 residues. Trimming took 0 bases from V and 6 from J; bases not matched to a gene: 5. CDR1 and CDR2 from the germline V gene are SGDLS and YYNGEE. The CDR3 DNA is TGTGCCAGCAGCGTAGAGGTTAGCGGGAGTGATACGCAGTATTTT. The encoded protein is CASSVEVSGSDTQYF.

V and J are TRBV4-3 and TRBJ1-1; perhaps TRBD1 as D (5 bases). This CDR3 has 16 amino acids. V lost 1 base and J lost 0, with 12 bases in between. Germline V gives CDR1 LGHNA, CDR2 YSLEER. For the CDR3, the DNA is TGCGCCAGCAGCCAAGGGAGGGGCGCCATGAACACTGAAGCTTTCTTT. Translation: CASSQGRGAMNTEAFF.

V is TRBV27 and J is TRBJ1-1; D is unresolved. This CDR3 region has 13 residues. Trimming left V 4 bases short and J 3 bases short, with 9 bases between. Germline V lookup: CDR1 MNHEY, CDR2 SMNVEV (reference sequence). CDR3 sequence (DNA): TGTGCCAGCAGTTATATTCCGGACACTGAAGCTTTCTTT. Translated, it gives CASSYIPDTEAFF.

This clone was detected once. The rearrangement uses TRBV27 and TRBJ2-1, with D possibly matching TRBD1 (6 bases). The CDR3 sequence is 15 residues long. CDR1 and CDR2 from the germline V gene are MNHEY and SMNVEV (reference sequence). V shed 4 bases and J shed 1 base, with 11 bases lying between them. Here the CDR3 reads CASSSYRASYNEQFF. In DNA, the CDR3 is TGTGCCAGCAGTTCGTACAGGGCTTCCTACAATGAGCAGTTCTTC.